This TCR beta chain emerged from a study of monozygotic twins with inflammatory bowel disease. Study results and limitations: A distinction between different T cell subtypes was not possible. Clonotype sharing was lower in IBD patients than healthy twins, most markedly with disease activity.

About this clonotype itself: Its antigen remains unknown.

TCRdb re-called the 5' RACE reads; one entry per CDR3 protein, DNA not given. The specimen's table records about 210,000 distinct CDR3 sequences. Input material: blood. The clonotype comes from a human donor with ulcerative colitis or Crohn's disease, or a healthy co-twin of an affected twin (not recorded which).

CDR3 residues: CAISESRGQETQYF. The chain is built from TRBV10-3 and TRBJ2-5; TCRdb gives TRBD1 as the D gene, but with no DNA this cannot be confirmed. The CDR3 is 14 amino acids. Germline V CDR1 and CDR2: ENHRY, SYGVKD.